These 29 T cell receptor beta chains originate from one sample sequenced in a study of CD8 T cells in Susac syndrome. RNA was extracted with the RNeasy kit, and a quantity of roughly 0.45 to 1 ug was reverse transcribed using random hexamers. Each CDR3 protein is one row after TCRdb ran MiXCR on the immunoSEQ multiplex PCR reads. The sample contains 150,000 or so distinct CDR3 sequences, more than 85% of which appear only once. The sequenced material came from CD4+ T cells from PBMCs. These receptors all stem from a human donor with Susac syndrome.

The chain recombines TRBV6-5 with TRBJ1-2; 7 bases match TRBD1. The CDR3 is 15 residues long. In germline, CDR1 is MNHEY, CDR2 SVGAGI. V lost 5 bases, J lost 7 bases, and 13 bases stayed unmatched. The CDR3 sequence: CASSKHRQGGGGYTF. CDR3 nucleotides: TGTGCCAGCAGTAAGCACCGACAGGGTGGCGGTGGCTACACCTTC.

The CDR3 DNA is TGCAGCGCCGCGGGGGTGAGCTATGGCTACACCTTC. Protein sequence: CSAAGVSYGYTF. The V gene is TRBV29-1, the J gene TRBJ1-2; TRBD1 might be the D (5 bases). The CDR3 has 12 residues. Trimming removed 7 bases at V and 4 bases at J, with 13 bases between. From germline, CDR1 is SQVTM and CDR2 ANQGSEA.

This clonotype is a singleton in its sample. The chain is built from TRBV20-1 and TRBJ2-3; D gene unclear. Deletions cut 1 base from V and 6 bases from J, with 14 bases between. The germline V gene encodes CDR1 DFQATT and CDR2 SNEGSKA (reference sequence). The CDR3 is 14 amino acids. Here the CDR3 reads CSARGAWDSDTQYF. The CDR3 DNA reads TGCAGTGCTAGAGGGGCGTGGGATAGTGATACGCAGTATTTT.

The chain uses TRBV12-5 and TRBJ2-2; possible D gene TRBD2, 6 bases. Trimming removed 6 bases at V and 4 bases at J, with 15 bases between. The CDR3 loop spans 15 amino acids. Germline CDR1 and CDR2: LGHNT and FRNRAP. In DNA, the CDR3 is TGTGCTAGTGGGCGTGATAGCGGTTTCACCGGGGAGCTGTTTTTT. It translates to CASGRDSGFTGELFF.

The chain carries TRBV5-1 and TRBJ1-1; 7 bases match TRBD1. The germline gives CDR1 SGHRS, CDR2 YFSETQ. V trimming: 4 bases; J trimming: 3 bases; junction bases outside the gene matches: 6. The CDR3 totals 14 residues. This CDR3 is CASSRPDRDTEAFF. CDR3 nucleotide sequence: TGCGCCAGCAGCCGCCCCGACAGGGACACTGAAGCTTTCTTT. Variable domain in full (rest from reference TRBV5-1 and TRBJ1-1): KAGVTQTPRYLIKTRGQQVTLSCSPISGHRSVSWYQQTPGQGLQFLFEYFSETQRNKGNFPGRFSGRQFSNSRSEMNVSTLELGDSALYLCASSRPDRDTEAFFGQGTRLTVV.

V gene TRBV7-2 combines with J gene TRBJ1-6; 7 bases line up with TRBD1. This CDR3 contains 14 residues. The germline V gene has CDR1 SGHTA and CDR2 FQGNSA. After removal of 5 bases from V and 7 bases from J, the junction contained 5 bases not matched to a gene. The DNA of the CDR3 is TGTGCCAGCAGCATACAGGGGAGCAATTCACCCCTCCACTTT. Amino acids: CASSIQGSNSPLHF.

The J gene is TRBJ2-3, the V gene TRBV6-4, with 12 bases identical to TRBD2. The CDR3 runs 15 residues. J lost 5 bases, V lost 9 bases, and 9 bases had no gene match. CDR1 MRHNA and CDR2 SNTAGT come from the germline V gene. The CDR3 protein is CASHSPGLAGDTQYF. The CDR3 DNA follows: TGTGCCAGTCATTCCCCGGGACTAGCGGGAGATACGCAGTATTTT.

V usage is TRBV20-1 and J usage is TRBJ1-2, with no clear D. V was trimmed by 2 bases and J by 0 bases, leaving 13 bases between them. CDR3 length: 15 amino acids. Germline CDR1 is DFQATT and CDR2 is SNEGSKA (reference sequence). As DNA, the CDR3 is TGCAGTGCTAGACGCCCCCCCCAGGCTAACTATGGCTACACCTTC. Its translation is CSARRPPQANYGYTF.

The chain joins TRBV20-1 to TRBJ2-1; TRBD2 agrees at 11 bases. Germline V gives CDR1 DFQATT, CDR2 SNEGSKA (reference sequence). This CDR3 comprises 17 residues. V shed 5 bases, J shed 6 bases, and the junction held 15 bases outside the gene matches. This chain's CDR3 is CSAPTSGDASSPNEQFF. Written as DNA, the CDR3 is TGCAGTGCTCCGACTAGCGGGGACGCCTCCTCTCCCAATGAGCAGTTCTTC.

This rearrangement joins TRBV28 to TRBJ2-7, with D unresolved. With 2 bases removed from V and 3 bases from J, the gap between germline ends came to 8 bases. This CDR3 is built from 13 residues. Germline-derived CDR1 and CDR2 are MDHEN and SYDVKM. CDR3 sequence reads: CASSLPSYYEQYF. Written as DNA, the CDR3 is TGTGCCAGCAGTTTACCCTCATACTACGAGCAGTACTTC.

The chain couples TRBV20-1 to TRBJ2-1; 8 bases line up with TRBD2. The CDR3 sequence is 14 residues long. CDR1 is DFQATT and CDR2 is SNEGSKA in the germline V gene (reference sequence). Unmatched junction bases numbered 5, after V lost 2 bases and J lost 5 bases. The CDR3, as DNA: TGCAGTGCTAGAAAACTAGCGGCCCACAATGAGCAGTTCTTC. As protein: CSARKLAAHNEQFF.

CDR3 sequence reads: CSGALTSGRRYNEQFF. The CDR3 nucleotides are TGCAGTGGGGCGTTGACTAGCGGGAGGCGCTACAATGAGCAGTTCTTC. This chain links TRBV20-1 with TRBJ2-1; 13 bases match TRBD2. Germline V gene sequence: CDR1 DFQATT, CDR2 SNEGSKA (reference sequence). The CDR3 spans 16 residues. V lost 7 bases to trimming and J lost 3 bases; unmatched junction nucleotides: 9.

The rearrangement joins TRBV7-3 to TRBJ2-1; TRBD2 agrees at 8 bases. Unmatched junction bases numbered 2, after V lost 2 bases and J lost 2 bases. Germline V gene sequence: CDR1 SGHTA, CDR2 FQGTGA. This CDR3 is 15 amino acids long. The CDR3 DNA reads TGTGCCAGCAGCTTATTAGCGGGGCCCTACAATGAGCAGTTCTTC. Its translation: CASSLLAGPYNEQFF.

This clonotype was found once. CDR3 region: CASRPLDYGYTF. CDR3 nucleotides: TGCGCCAGCCGCCCATTGGACTATGGCTACACCTTC. The V and J genes are TRBV23-1 and TRBJ1-2; D gene uncertain. TRBV23-1 is placed among ORFs of uncertain function. There are 12 residues in the CDR3. The V end lost 8 bases, the J end lost 3 bases, and 10 bases lay between the germline ends.

The gene calls are TRBV10-3 and TRBJ2-5; D is ambiguous. The CDR3 contains 12 residues. V lost 2 bases and J lost 5, with 6 bases in between. Germline V gene sequence: CDR1 ENHRY, CDR2 SYGVKD. The CDR3 nucleotides are TGTGCCATCAGTGAGGAGTCGGAGACCCAGTACTTC. The encoded protein is CAISEESETQYF.

The V gene is TRBV15, the J gene TRBJ1-4; tentatively, D is TRBD1 (5 bases). There are 16 residues in the CDR3. V was cut by 4 bases and J by 4 bases, with 16 bases left in between. Germline lookup yields CDR1 LNHNV and CDR2 YYDKDF (reference sequence). Written as DNA, the CDR3 is TGTGCCACCAGCAAGAGTCCGGGACTCAGTAATGAAAAACTGTTTTTT. Its protein is CATSKSPGLSNEKLFF.

The V call is TRBV20-1, the J call TRBJ2-3; 9 bases fit TRBD2. Losses at the gene ends were 1 base for V and 4 bases for J; bases not matched to a gene: 6. This CDR3 is 15 amino acids long. Per the germline V gene, CDR1 is DFQATT and CDR2 is SNEGSKA (reference sequence). CDR3 region: CSARVAGAGADTQYF. The CDR3 DNA follows: TGCAGTGCTAGAGTAGCGGGGGCCGGGGCAGATACGCAGTATTTT.

The sample holds one count of this clonotype. The V call is TRBV7-3, the J call TRBJ2-3, with TRBD1 as a possible D gene (6 bases). From germline, CDR1 is SGHTA and CDR2 FQGTGA. This CDR3 region has 13 residues. Trimming removed 3 bases at V and 3 bases at J, with 7 bases between. The CDR3 region has the DNA TGTGCCAGCAGCTTCACAGGGACAGATACGCAGTATTTT. This encodes CASSFTGTDTQYF.

The chain joins TRBV6-2 or TRBV6-3 to TRBJ2-5, with D maybe TRBD2 (5 bases). In germline, CDR1 is MNHEY, CDR2 SVGEGT. This CDR3 has 15 amino acids. Trimming stripped 7 bases from V and 0 bases from J, with 15 bases between. The CDR3 is CASKESGGNQETQYF. CDR3 coding DNA: TGTGCCAGCAAGGAAAGCGGCGGTAACCAAGAGACCCAGTACTTC.

V is TRBV27 and J is TRBJ1-2, with 7 bases that match TRBD1. The J segment lost 2 bases and the V segment lost 4 bases, leaving 7 bases of the junction unmatched. The CDR3 consists of 15 residues. Germline V gene data show CDR1 as MNHEY and CDR2 as SMNVEV (reference sequence). CDR3 coding DNA: TGTGCCAGCAGTTACGACAGGGAGGCGAACTATGGCTACACCTTC. It encodes CASSYDREANYGYTF.

The CDR3 DNA reads TGTGCCAGCTCTATTGAGGGTCTGGAGACCCAGTACTTC. Amino acid sequence: CASSIEGLETQYF. The chain uses TRBV5-4 and TRBJ2-5; a possible D gene is TRBD2 (5 bases). The CDR3 consists of 13 residues. V lost 7 bases and J 5 bases, leaving 15 bases between the germline ends. The V gene's germline CDR1 is SGHNT and CDR2 YYREEE (reference sequence).

The chain employs TRBV12-3 or TRBV12-4 and TRBJ1-2; 7 bases map to TRBD1. The CDR3 loop spans 12 amino acids. V dropped 6 bases and J dropped 8; count of bases not matched to a gene: 6. The CDR3 nucleotides read TGTGCCAGCAGCAACAGGGGATACGGCTACACCTTC. This encodes CASSNRGYGYTF.

V usage is TRBV11-2 and J usage is TRBJ1-6, with D possibly matching TRBD1 (6 bases). CDR3 size: 13 residues. V lost 7 bases, J lost 10 bases, and 14 bases lay in between. Germline values: CDR1 SGHAT, CDR2 FQNNGV. CDR3 residues: CASNHGGRSPLHF. The DNA for the CDR3 is TGTGCCAGCAACCACGGGGGCCGATCACCCCTCCACTTT.

The rearrangement joins TRBV3-1 to TRBJ2-7, with D perhaps TRBD1 or TRBD2 (5 bases each). The V end lost 4 bases, the J end lost 4 bases, and 14 bases lay between the germline ends. Germline CDR1 and CDR2: LGHDT and YNNKEL (reference sequence). The CDR3 sequence is 14 residues long. The CDR3 DNA reads as TGTGCCAGCAGCCTACGAGGGGCAGGGTACGAGCAGTACTTC. Translation: CASSLRGAGYEQYF.

This chain links TRBV2 with TRBJ2-7; the D is unclear. Germline V gene sequence: CDR1 SNHLY, CDR2 FYNNEI. CDR3 length equals 14 residues. The V end lost 5 bases, the J end lost 2 bases, and 13 bases lay between the germline ends. The CDR3, as DNA: TGTGCCAGCAGTATCGCCACCATTGCCTACGAGCAGTACTTC. Its translation is CASSIATIAYEQYF.

The J gene is TRBJ2-6, the V gene TRBV7-3; TRBD1 matches at 7 bases. Germline CDR1 SGHTA, CDR2 FQGTGA. The CDR3 consists of 16 residues. Trimming at V came to 5 bases and at J to 2 bases, leaving 6 bases not matched to a gene. Here the CDR3 DNA reads TGTGCCAGCAGCCGAGACAGGGTGGCTGGGGCCAACGTCCTGACTTTC. This encodes CASSRDRVAGANVLTF.

The chain links TRBV7-6 to TRBJ2-3; D unclear. Trimming stripped 0 bases from V and 4 bases from J, with 5 bases between. Per germline, CDR1 SGHVS and CDR2 FNYEAQ. The CDR3 has 13 residues. The CDR3 region is CASSLAGSDTQYF. The DNA of the CDR3 is TGTGCCAGCAGCTTAGCCGGATCAGATACGCAGTATTTT.

In regard to this clonotype: A junction boundary mismatches the germline segment, possibly from a read error. The chain is built from TRBV4-2 and TRBJ1-2; 7 nucleotides line up with TRBD1. The CDR3 spans 14 residues. Germline loops: CDR1 LGHNA, CDR2 YNFKEQ. The CDR3 bases are TGTGCCAGCAGCCAAGCCGGGACAGCAGGGGAGGGGGCCTTC. Amino acid sequence: CASSQAGTAGEGAF.

The chain uses TRBV11-1 and TRBJ1-1, with D perhaps TRBD1 (5 bases). Germline CDR1 is SGHAT and CDR2 is FQDESV (reference sequence). Trimming shortened V by 2 bases and J by 4 bases, and 8 bases separated the two germline ends. The CDR3 has 13 residues. The CDR3 here is CASSLTTATEAFF. The CDR3 region has the DNA TGTGCCAGCAGCTTAACGACAGCCACTGAAGCTTTCTTT.